This TCR beta chain was obtained from a study of regulatory T cells in long-lasting Graves disease. General study points: Comparison showed that persistent patients shared more public clonotypes (about 2,700) than new patients (nearly 1,000).

Libraries of TCR beta came from iRepertoire HTBI primers plus Arm-PCR of CDR3 regions. From the multiplex PCR reads, TCRdb called clonotypes with MiXCR, one entry per CDR3 protein. The sample contains about 530,000 distinct CDR3 sequences, 15% to 20% of which appear only once. About this clonotype itself: Its antigen is not known.

Time point here: newly diagnosed GD, antithyroid drugs for less than 3 months. Preparation of the TCR library used RNA extracted from PBMCs. This CDR3 region has 15 residues. V was clipped by 1 base and J by 6 bases, with 12 bases between them. Germline V gene sequence: CDR1 SGHVS, CDR2 FNYEAQ. The same specimen was also included in a second study, on T cells in Graves' hyperthyroidism and ophthalmopathy. Per that study: In the first-round RT-PCR of the TCR CDR3, the HTBI primer set was used. Ophthalmopathy was identified by the model a median approximately six months ahead of onset.

Sequenced here: peripheral blood mononuclear cells (PBMCs), sampled at new diagnosis, from a patient treated with antithyroid drugs. The receptor was isolated from a woman aged 35 to 60 with Graves disease. The chain recombines TRBV7-6 with TRBJ1-4; possibly TRBD1 for D (6 bases). The CDR3 nucleotides read TGTGCCAGCAGCTTAGGGGGAGGGACATATGAAAAACTGTTTTTT. Translated: CASSLGGGTYEKLFF.